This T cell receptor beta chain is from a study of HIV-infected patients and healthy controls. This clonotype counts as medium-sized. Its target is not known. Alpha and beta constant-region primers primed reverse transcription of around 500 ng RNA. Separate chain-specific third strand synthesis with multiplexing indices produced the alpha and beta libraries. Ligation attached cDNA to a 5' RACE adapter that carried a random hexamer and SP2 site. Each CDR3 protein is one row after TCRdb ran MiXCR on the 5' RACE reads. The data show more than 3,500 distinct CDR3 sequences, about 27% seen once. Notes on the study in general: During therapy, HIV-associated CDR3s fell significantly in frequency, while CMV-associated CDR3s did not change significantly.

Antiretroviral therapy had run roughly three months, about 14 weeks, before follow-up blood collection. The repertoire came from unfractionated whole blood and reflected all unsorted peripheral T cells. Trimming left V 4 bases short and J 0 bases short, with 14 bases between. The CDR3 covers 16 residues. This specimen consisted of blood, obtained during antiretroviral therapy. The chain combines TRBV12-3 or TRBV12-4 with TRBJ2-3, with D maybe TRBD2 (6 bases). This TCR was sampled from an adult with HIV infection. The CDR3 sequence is CASSSLGGLSTDTQYF. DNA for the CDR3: TGTGCCAGCAGTTCCCTTGGGGGGTTAAGCACAGATACGCAGTATTTT.